The 14 T cell receptor beta chains listed next were all sequenced from one sample in a study of CD8 T cells in Susac syndrome. An input of 0.5 to 1 ug of RNA was subjected to reverse transcription using random hexamers. TCRdb ran MiXCR on the immunoSEQ multiplex PCR reads and lists one entry per CDR3 protein. In the table there are some 120,000 distinct CDR3 sequences, around 90% of which are singletons. The material sequenced was CD4+ T cells from PBMCs. These receptors all stem from a human donor in good health.

This rearrangement joins TRBV5-1 to TRBJ1-1; no firm D call. The CDR3 sequence is 14 residues long. Trimming removed 4 bases at V and 0 bases at J, with 10 bases between. Germline assignment: CDR1 SGHRS and CDR2 YFSETQ. CDR3 protein: CASSPAVMNTEAFF. CDR3 coding DNA: TGCGCCAGCAGCCCGGCCGTCATGAACACTGAAGCTTTCTTT.

CDR3 in amino acids: CASTNRTGGGGYTF. CDR3 nucleotide sequence: TGTGCCAGCACGAATCGGACAGGCGGTGGAGGCTACACCTTC. This rearrangement joins TRBV6-2 or TRBV6-3 to TRBJ1-2; 7 bases line up with TRBD1. The CDR3 has 14 amino acids. Trimming removed 7 bases from V and 8 bases from J; junction bases left unmatched: 13. Germline-derived CDR1 and CDR2 are MNHEY and SVGEGT.

The rearrangement uses TRBV30 and TRBJ1-1; D remains unclear. The CDR3 consists of 11 residues. V lost 5 bases, J lost 0 bases, and 4 bases lay in between. Germline V lookup: CDR1 GTSNPN, CDR2 SVGIG (reference sequence). CDR3 amino acids: CAWSLNTEAFF. CDR3 in DNA: TGTGCCTGGTCCCTGAACACTGAAGCTTTCTTT.

The chain employs TRBV12-3 or TRBV12-4 and TRBJ2-5; 8 bases map to TRBD2. V gave up 5 bases and J gave up 3 bases; unmatched junction bases: 11. This CDR3 has 16 residues. CDR3: CASSPWTSSRKETQYF. For the CDR3, the DNA is TGTGCCAGCAGTCCTTGGACTAGCAGCCGAAAAGAGACCCAGTACTTC.

This clonotype was seen only a few times. V and J are TRBV14 and TRBJ2-7, with TRBD2 matching 12 bases. From germline, CDR1 is SGHDN and CDR2 FVKESK. The CDR3 loop spans 20 amino acids. Germline trimming cut 3 bases from V and 3 bases from J; bases unmatched to any gene: 18. CDR3 sequence (DNA): TGTGCCAGCAGCCAGAACACCGGGACTAGCGGGTTTCTAATCCTCTACGAGCAGTACTTC. Its protein product is CASSQNTGTSGFLILYEQYF.

The chain links TRBV6-2 or TRBV6-3 to TRBJ2-2; 7 bases agree with TRBD2. V lost 5 bases and J lost 6; bases outside the gene matches: 3. There are 13 residues in the CDR3. Germline-derived CDR1 and CDR2 are MNHEY and SVGEGT. The CDR3 protein is CASSTTSPGELFF. In nucleotides, the CDR3 is TGTGCCAGCAGTACGACTAGCCCCGGGGAGCTGTTTTTT.

This chain connects TRBV19 to TRBJ1-1; weak D call: TRBD1 (5 bases). This CDR3 contains 15 residues. The V and J ends lost 4 bases and 4 bases respectively, with 16 bases between them. CDR1 and CDR2 (germline): LNHDA, SQIVND (reference sequence). CDR3 residues: CASSTSGYQATEAFF. In nucleotides, the CDR3 is TGTGCCAGTAGTACTTCAGGGTATCAGGCCACTGAAGCTTTCTTT. The full variable domain, with the rest looked up from reference TRBV19 and TRBJ1-1, is DGGITQSPKYLFRKEGQNVTLSCEQNLNHDAMYWYRQDPGQGLRLIYYSQIVNDFQKGDIAEGYSVSREKKESFPLTVTSAQKNPTAFYLCASSTSGYQATEAFFGQGTRLTVV.

Comment on this clonotype: Since no conserved phenylalanine or tryptophan closes the CDR3, a read error is the likely cause. V and J are TRBV27 and TRBJ2-7; no definite D call. Germline lookup yields CDR1 MNHEY and CDR2 SMNVEV (reference sequence). V was trimmed by 10 bases and J by 2 bases, leaving 12 bases between them. The CDR3 is made up of 12 amino acids. Here the CDR3 DNA reads TGTGCCACCACCGGTGCAACCTACGAGCAGTACCTC. This encodes CATTGATYEQYL.

The rearrangement joins TRBV3-1 to TRBJ1-3; D gene ambiguous. The CDR3 runs to 13 residues. Trimming removed 3 bases at V and 1 base at J, with 4 bases between. Germline-derived CDR1 and CDR2 are LGHDT and YNNKEL (reference sequence). CDR3 residues: CASSQRSGNTIYF. CDR3 sequence (DNA): TGTGCCAGCAGCCAGCGGTCTGGAAACACCATATATTTT.

The chain couples TRBV6-2 or TRBV6-3 to TRBJ2-7; D not resolved. V was cut by 3 bases and J by 1 base, with 13 bases left in between. The length of the CDR3 is 15 residues. The germline V gene encodes CDR1 MNHEY and CDR2 SVGEGT. The CDR3 DNA reads TGTGCCAGCAGTTATCGTGTACCTGTGTCCTACGAGCAGTACTTC. Translated: CASSYRVPVSYEQYF.

The table lists this clonotype with a few counts. The CDR3 loop is CASSRDRVSETQYF. The CDR3 DNA is TGTGCCAGCAGCCGGGACAGGGTATCCGAGACCCAGTACTTC. This rearrangement joins TRBV4-2 to TRBJ2-5; 9 nucleotides match TRBD1. The CDR3 contains 14 residues. Germline CDR1 LGHNA, CDR2 YNFKEQ. J lost 5 bases, V lost 4 bases, and 5 bases had no gene match.

The chain couples TRBV7-8 to TRBJ2-1; no reliable D call. This CDR3 is 13 amino acids long. The V end was cut by 4 bases, the J end by 9 bases, with 13 bases between. Germline V gene lookup returns CDR1 SGHVS and CDR2 FQNEAQ. This CDR3 is CASSSLAIVEQFF. DNA for the CDR3: TGTGCCAGCAGCTCCTTAGCAATCGTTGAGCAGTTCTTC.

The rearrangement joins TRBV6-1 to TRBJ1-1; D unresolved. V was cut by 0 bases and J by 0 bases, with 5 bases left in between. CDR1 MNHNS and CDR2 SASEGT come from the germline V gene. There are 14 residues in the CDR3. The CDR3 DNA is TGTGCCAGCAGTGAAGCGCCTGTGAACACTGAAGCTTTCTTT. Amino acids: CASSEAPVNTEAFF.

The chain recombines TRBV7-2 with TRBJ2-7; 11 nucleotides agree with TRBD2. CDR3 length: 16 amino acids. The V and J ends lost 5 bases and 2 bases, in that order; junction bases with no gene match: 8. Germline CDR1 and CDR2: SGHTA and FQGNSA. The CDR3 DNA follows: TGTGCCAGCAGCCCATGGACTAGCGGGTTCCCCTACGAGCAGTACTTC. Residues: CASSPWTSGFPYEQYF.